The 21 T cell receptor beta chains in this list originate from one sample, sequenced in a study of read filtering for tumor transcriptome and immune sequencing. This library used roughly 430 ng RNA and molecular barcoded adaptors spanning alpha/delta and beta/gamma chains. TCRdb reprocessed the reads via MiXCR and lists one record per CDR3 protein. The sample lists under 30,000 distinct CDR3 sequences, roughly 22% occurring once. What was sequenced was a population of CD138-negative cells sorted from bone marrow. These receptors all stem from a donor over 35 with multiple myeloma.

There are many counts of this clonotype. V and J are TRBV7-2 and TRBJ2-3; D gene unclear. Per germline, CDR1 SGHTA and CDR2 FQGNSA. Deletions cut 5 bases from V and 6 bases from J, with 12 bases between. This CDR3 has 13 residues. DNA for the CDR3: TGTGCCAGCAGCCCTCCCGTGATGGATACGCAGTATTTT. Its translation is CASSPPVMDTQYF.

This clonotype was counted only a few times. This chain connects TRBV6-4 to TRBJ2-1; weak D call: TRBD2 (6 bases). The CDR3 spans 13 residues. V was trimmed by 4 bases and J by 8 bases, leaving 12 bases between them. Germline lookup yields CDR1 MRHNA and CDR2 SNTAGT. CDR3 in amino acids: CASSVSGRHEQFF. The DNA of the CDR3 is TGTGCCAGCAGTGTTTCAGGGAGGCATGAGCAGTTCTTC.

This clonotype was counted a single time. A read error is possible here, since a much larger clone lies one base away. CDR3 residues: CASSIRFDTGVLFF. CDR3 in DNA: TGTGCCAGCAGTATTCGGTTTGACACCGGGGTGCTGTTTTTT. This chain uses TRBV27 with TRBJ2-2; possible D gene TRBD2, 5 bases. The CDR3 totals 14 residues. CDR1 is MNHEY, CDR2 SMNVEV, per germline (reference sequence).

This clonotype was observed a handful of times. The rearrangement uses TRBV6-6 and TRBJ2-2; D gene unclear. Germline V gene sequence: CDR1 MNHNY, CDR2 SVGAGI (reference sequence). V lost 7 bases and J lost 7, with 7 bases in between. The CDR3 is 11 amino acids. CDR3 residues: CASTGFGELFF. The DNA for the CDR3 is TGTGCCAGCACCGGTTTCGGGGAGCTGTTTTTT.

The table lists this clonotype with many counts. The gene calls are TRBV6-5 and TRBJ1-1; no firm D call. Germline CDR1 is MNHEY and CDR2 is SVGAGI. The CDR3 spans 13 residues. V was cut by 7 bases and J by 0 bases, with 9 bases left in between. The CDR3 DNA is TGTGCCAGCACGACCTCATTGAACACTGAAGCTTTCTTT. This translates into CASTTSLNTEAFF.

V usage is TRBV29-1 and J usage is TRBJ1-2, with D tentatively TRBD1 (6 bases). Per the germline V gene, CDR1 is SQVTM and CDR2 is ANQGSEA. This CDR3 region has 11 residues. With 8 bases removed from V and 5 bases from J, the gap between germline ends came to 12 bases. CDR3 nucleotides: TGCAGCATTGCAGGGGTATATGGCTACACCTTC. Its translation is CSIAGVYGYTF.

This clonotype was counted at least ten times. The chain has TRBV4-1 and TRBJ2-4; 8 bases fit TRBD2. The germline CDR1 and CDR2 sequences are MGHRA and YSYEKL. This CDR3 has 18 amino acids. Unmatched junction bases numbered 13, after V lost 6 bases and J lost 0 bases. The CDR3: CASSPGGFRGVAKNIQYF. CDR3 sequence (DNA): TGCGCCAGCAGTCCGGGGGGGTTTAGGGGAGTAGCCAAAAACATTCAGTACTTC.

By sample fraction, this clonotype is medium-sized. The CDR3 sequence: CASSLGGEPQFF. The CDR3 region has the DNA TGTGCCAGCAGTTTAGGAGGGGAACCGCAGTTCTTC. V usage is TRBV7-3 and J usage is TRBJ2-1; TRBD2 might be the D (6 bases). CDR3 length equals 12 residues. V lost 6 bases to trimming and J lost 12 bases, with 15 bases between them. Per the germline V gene, CDR1 is SGHTA and CDR2 is FQGTGA.

The rearrangement joins TRBV7-8 to TRBJ2-2; D is undetermined. CDR3 size: 14 residues. V lost 7 bases and J 5 bases, leaving 14 bases between the germline ends. Looked up from germline, CDR1 is SGHVS and CDR2 is FQNEAQ. The CDR3, as DNA: TGTGCCAGCATGCTAGGGTTCCCAACCGGGGAGCTGTTTTTT. This gives the protein CASMLGFPTGELFF.

This clonotype was detected many times. The genes are TRBV28 and TRBJ2-3; D is perhaps TRBD2 (5 bases). Germline CDR1 and CDR2: MDHEN and SYDVKM. V was trimmed by 3 bases and J by 9 bases, leaving 7 bases between them. The CDR3 runs 11 residues. DNA for the CDR3: TGTGCCAGCAGTTTGAGAGGGACGCAGTATTTT. Protein product: CASSLRGTQYF.

This clonotype was seen ten or more times. The V and J genes are TRBV2 and TRBJ2-1, with D possibly TRBD1 on 5 matching bases. V lost 2 bases and J lost 2, with 10 bases in between. This CDR3 has 15 residues. Germline V lookup: CDR1 SNHLY, CDR2 FYNNEI. The CDR3 DNA is TGTGCCAGCAGTGAATGGCAGGGTACCTACAATGAGCAGTTCTTC. Translating it yields CASSEWQGTYNEQFF.

Ten or more counts support this clonotype. The V and J genes are TRBV7-2 and TRBJ2-1, with TRBD2 identical over 14 bases. Trimming cost V 5 bases and J 7 bases; bases outside gene matches: 7. Germline assignment: CDR1 SGHTA and CDR2 FQGNSA. The CDR3 sequence is 16 residues long. CDR3 DNA: TGTGCCAGCAGCCTCATGACTAGCGGGGGGGCGAATGAGCAGTTCTTC. Translated: CASSLMTSGGANEQFF.

The chain uses TRBV20-1 and TRBJ1-4, with 11 bases matching TRBD1. Germline CDR1 and CDR2: DFQATT and SNEGSKA (reference sequence). V lost 1 base, J lost 8 bases, and 0 bases stayed unmatched. The CDR3 consists of 13 residues. Here the CDR3 reads CSARGTGGEKLFF. In DNA form, the CDR3 reads TGCAGTGCTAGAGGGACAGGGGGCGAAAAACTGTTTTTT.

On this clonotype itself: A much larger clone lies a single base off, so this may be a read error. The conserved final phenylalanine or tryptophan is absent from the CDR3, which likely points to a read error. The rearrangement links TRBV7-2 to TRBJ1-5; D unresolved. The CDR3 has 14 residues. Trimming shortened V by 1 base and J by 6 bases, and 10 bases separated the two germline ends. Germline V gene lookup returns CDR1 SGHTA and CDR2 FQGNSA. In DNA, the CDR3 is TGTGCCAGCAGCTTAGTGGGCCCTCGTCAGCCCCAGCATCTT. Its translation: CASSLVGPRQPQHL.

As regards this clonotype: Being one base from a much bigger clone, this may be a read error. V gene TRBV7-2 combines with J gene TRBJ2-5; D assignment may be TRBD1 or TRBD2 (5 bases each). The CDR3 sequence is 19 residues long. V shed 5 bases and J shed 4 bases, with 29 bases lying between them. Germline lookup yields CDR1 SGHTA and CDR2 FQGNSA. The CDR3 sequence is CASSPLSVGDAYPRETQYF. The CDR3 DNA sequence: TGTGCCAGCAGCCCCCTGAGTGTAGGGGACGCTTATCCCAGAGAGACCCAGTACTTC. The full variable domain, with the rest looked up from reference TRBV7-2 and TRBJ2-5, is GAGVSQSPSNKVTEKGKDVELRCDPISGHTALYWYRQSLGQGLEFLIYFQGNSAPDKSGLPSDRFSAERTGGSVSTLTIQRTQQEDSAVYLCASSPLSVGDAYPRETQYFGPGTRLLVL.

This clonotype showed up many times. The chain carries TRBV19 and TRBJ1-1; tentatively, D is TRBD1 (5 bases). The CDR3 contains 15 residues. Trimming took off 7 bases at V and 0 bases at J, with 15 bases between the two ends. The V gene's germline CDR1 is LNHDA and CDR2 SQIVND (reference sequence). The CDR3 here is CASTAKGRLNTEAFF. CDR3 in DNA: TGTGCCAGTACAGCCAAGGGACGGTTGAACACTGAAGCTTTCTTT.

There are many counts of this clonotype. The chain recombines TRBV7-8 with TRBJ2-2, with 8 bases aligning to TRBD1. Losses at the gene ends were 5 bases for V and 0 bases for J; bases not matched to a gene: 5. The CDR3 length is 16 residues. Germline CDR1 and CDR2: SGHVS and FQNEAQ. CDR3 bases: TGTGCCAGCAGCCCCGACAGGGGCGCGAACACCGGGGAGCTGTTTTTT. This codes for CASSPDRGANTGELFF.

About this clonotype itself: A much larger clone is a single base away; this may be a read error. The chain couples TRBV4-1 to TRBJ2-2; either TRBD1 or TRBD2 may fit D (5 bases each). There are 13 residues in the CDR3. Germline CDR1 MGHRA, CDR2 YSYEKL. CDR3 nucleotide sequence: TGCGCCAGCAGCCAAGTGGGACCCGGGGAGCTGCTTTTT. It yields the protein CASSQVGPGELLF.

Many counts were recorded for this clonotype. The rearrangement uses TRBV7-9 and TRBJ2-5; D is unresolved. The germline CDR1 and CDR2 sequences are SEHNR and FQNEAQ (reference sequence). Deletions cut 5 bases from V and 1 base from J, with 17 bases between. This CDR3 has 16 residues. CDR3 nucleotides: TGTGCCAGCAGCCCGACCCGGGTTGGGTTCCAAGAGACCCAGTACTTC. Its protein product is CASSPTRVGFQETQYF.

This clonotype was picked up many times. This rearrangement joins TRBV5-6 to TRBJ2-7; TRBD1 agrees at 7 bases. V lost 4 bases, J lost 7 bases, and 8 bases stayed unmatched. This CDR3 region has 13 residues. Germline assignment: CDR1 SGHDT and CDR2 YYEEEE. The chain's CDR3 is CASSPTGVREQYF. CDR3 bases: TGTGCCAGCAGCCCAACAGGGGTTCGGGAGCAGTACTTC. Supplemented by reference TRBV5-6 and TRBJ2-7, the full variable domain reads DAGVTQSPTHLIKTRGQQVTLRCSPKSGHDTVSWYQQALGQGPQFIFQYYEEEERQRGNFPDRFSGHQFPNYSSELNVNALLLGDSALYLCASSPTGVREQYFGPGTRLTVT.

This clonotype was seen repeatedly, ten times or more. The chain employs TRBV6-1 and TRBJ2-7; D call uncertain. V was cut by 6 bases and J by 3 bases, with 12 bases left in between. This CDR3 comprises 13 residues. Germline V lookup: CDR1 MNHNS, CDR2 SASEGT. CDR3 loop: CASSSTELYEQYF. CDR3 DNA sequence: TGTGCCAGCAGCTCGACGGAACTCTACGAGCAGTACTTC.